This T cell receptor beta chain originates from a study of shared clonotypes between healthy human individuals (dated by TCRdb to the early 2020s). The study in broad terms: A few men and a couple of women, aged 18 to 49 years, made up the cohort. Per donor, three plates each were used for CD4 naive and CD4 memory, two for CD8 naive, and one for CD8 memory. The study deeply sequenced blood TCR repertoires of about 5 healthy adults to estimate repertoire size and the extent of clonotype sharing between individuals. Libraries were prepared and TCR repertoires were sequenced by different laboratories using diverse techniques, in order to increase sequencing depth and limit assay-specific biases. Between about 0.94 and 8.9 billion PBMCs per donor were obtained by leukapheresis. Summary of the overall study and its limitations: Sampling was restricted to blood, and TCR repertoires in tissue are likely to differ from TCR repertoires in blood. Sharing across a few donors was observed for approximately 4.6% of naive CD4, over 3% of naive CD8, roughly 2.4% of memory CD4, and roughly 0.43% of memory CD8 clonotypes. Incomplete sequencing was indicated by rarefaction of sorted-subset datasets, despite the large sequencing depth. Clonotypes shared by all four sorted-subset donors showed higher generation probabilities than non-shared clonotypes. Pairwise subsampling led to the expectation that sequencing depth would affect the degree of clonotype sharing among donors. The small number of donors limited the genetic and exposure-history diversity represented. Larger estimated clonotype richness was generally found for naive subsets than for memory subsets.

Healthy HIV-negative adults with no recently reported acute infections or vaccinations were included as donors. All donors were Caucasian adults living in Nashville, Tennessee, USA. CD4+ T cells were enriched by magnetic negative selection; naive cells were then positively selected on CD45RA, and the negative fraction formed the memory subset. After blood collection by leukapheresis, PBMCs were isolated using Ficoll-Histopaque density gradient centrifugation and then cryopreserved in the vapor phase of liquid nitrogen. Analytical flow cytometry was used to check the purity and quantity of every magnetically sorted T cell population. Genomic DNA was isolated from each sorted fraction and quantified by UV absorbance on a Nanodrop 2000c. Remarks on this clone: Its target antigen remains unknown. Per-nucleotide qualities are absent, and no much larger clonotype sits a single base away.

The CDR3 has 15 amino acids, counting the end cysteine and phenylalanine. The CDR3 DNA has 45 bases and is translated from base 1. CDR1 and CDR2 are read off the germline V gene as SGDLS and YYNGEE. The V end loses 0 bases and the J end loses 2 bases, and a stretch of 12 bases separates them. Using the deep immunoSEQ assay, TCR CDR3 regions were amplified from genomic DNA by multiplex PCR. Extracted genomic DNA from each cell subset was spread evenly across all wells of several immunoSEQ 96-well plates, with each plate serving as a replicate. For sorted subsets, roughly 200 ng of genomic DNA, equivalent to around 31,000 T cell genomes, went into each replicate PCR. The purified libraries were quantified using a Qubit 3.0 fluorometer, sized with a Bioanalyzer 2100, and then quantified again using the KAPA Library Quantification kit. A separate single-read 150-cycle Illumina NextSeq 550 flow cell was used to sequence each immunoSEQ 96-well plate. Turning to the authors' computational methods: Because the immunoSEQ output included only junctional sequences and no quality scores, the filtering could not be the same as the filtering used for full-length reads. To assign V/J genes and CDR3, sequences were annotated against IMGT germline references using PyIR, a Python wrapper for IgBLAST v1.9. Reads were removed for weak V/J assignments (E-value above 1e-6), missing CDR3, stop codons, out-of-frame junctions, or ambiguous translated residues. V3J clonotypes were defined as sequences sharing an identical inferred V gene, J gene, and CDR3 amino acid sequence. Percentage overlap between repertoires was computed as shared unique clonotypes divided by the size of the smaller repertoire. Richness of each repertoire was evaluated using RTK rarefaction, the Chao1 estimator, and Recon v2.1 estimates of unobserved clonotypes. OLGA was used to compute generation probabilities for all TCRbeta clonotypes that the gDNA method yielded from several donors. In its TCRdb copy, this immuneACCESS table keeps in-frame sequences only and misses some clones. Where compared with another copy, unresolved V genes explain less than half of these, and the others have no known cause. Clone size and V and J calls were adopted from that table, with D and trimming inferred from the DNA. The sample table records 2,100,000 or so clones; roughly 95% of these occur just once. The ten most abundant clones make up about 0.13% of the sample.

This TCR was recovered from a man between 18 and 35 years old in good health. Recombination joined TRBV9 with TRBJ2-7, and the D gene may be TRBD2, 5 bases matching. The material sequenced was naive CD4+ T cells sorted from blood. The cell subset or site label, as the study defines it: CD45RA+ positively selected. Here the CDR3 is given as CASSVEPGSAYEQYF. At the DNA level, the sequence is TGTGCCAGCAGCGTAGAACCGGGATCCGCCTACGAGCAGTACTTC.